Sequencing of this TCR beta chain was carried out in a study of graft-versus-host responses after intestinal transplantation. Study-wide context: As for transplant type, recipients had multivisceral, liver-intestinal, or isolated intestinal grafts. Anti-thymocyte globulin induction was given to all recipients, followed by tacrolimus and steroids for 2 to 4 years.

Profiling relied on immunoSEQ multiplex PCR, and the TCRdb table lists in-frame clones only, not all of them. Among approximately 26,000 clones listed, about 80% were seen once. Comments on this clone: Its antigen is currently unknown.

The germline CDR1 and CDR2 sequences are SGHDN and FVKESK. Trimming cost V 5 bases and J 0 bases, with 11 bases left between them. The CDR3 consists of 15 residues. This receptor was obtained from a human donor who received an intestinal transplant. Sequencing was performed on unstimulated CD4+ T cells sorted from spleen or lymph node cells, taken before intestinal transplant. The chain recombines TRBV14 with TRBJ2-1; TRBD2 is a possible D gene (5 bases). CDR3 coding DNA: TGTGCCAGCAGCTCCCGACTAAGCTCCTACAATGAGCAGTTCTTC. Amino acid sequence: CASSSRLSSYNEQFF.